These 32 T cell receptor beta chains share one sample of origin, sequenced in a study of a mutant IDH1 vaccine in newly diagnosed glioma. Measured with immunoSEQ multiplex PCR; TCRdb has only the in-frame clones, and not every one. The table records around 25,000 clones, roughly 84% of them present only once. Time point reported: week 5, during vaccination. Vaccinated patients received 300 ug of mutant IDH1 20-mer peptide per dose, with topical imiquimod. Their specific antigens are unknown. The sequencing here drew on PBMCs, taken from a glioma patient whose treatment included an IDH1 peptide vaccine. These receptors all stem from a man aged 40-49 years with glioma. Some clones in this sample may be carry-over from other donors' samples.

The chain employs TRBV7-2 and TRBJ1-5, with 9 bases aligning to TRBD1. Germline CDR1 SGHTA, CDR2 FQGNSA. The CDR3 has 15 amino acids. Germline trimming cut 5 bases from V and 1 base from J; bases unmatched to any gene: 3. The CDR3 DNA follows: TGTGCCAGCAGCCCTGACAGGGGGAGCAATCAGCCCCAGCATTTT. The encoded protein is CASSPDRGSNQPQHF.

This sequence joins TRBV19 and TRBJ2-1; 9 bases line up with TRBD2. The length of the CDR3 is 16 residues. V gave up 3 bases and J gave up 12 bases; unmatched junction bases: 15. Germline loops: CDR1 LNHDA, CDR2 SQIVND (reference sequence). The chain's CDR3 is CASSMPLRGAGGRQFF. CDR3 DNA: TGTGCCAGTAGTATGCCCTTGAGAGGGGCGGGGGGGCGGCAGTTCTTC. Together with reference TRBV19 and TRBJ2-1, the CDR3 gives the full variable domain: DGGITQSPKYLFRKEGQNVTLSCEQNLNHDAMYWYRQDPGQGLRLIYYSQIVNDFQKGDIAEGYSVSREKKESFPLTVTSAQKNPTAFYLCASSMPLRGAGGRQFFGPGTRLTVL.

CDR3 sequence: CAISERQDSYEQYF. The CDR3 bases are TGTGCCATCAGTGAGAGACAGGACTCCTACGAGCAGTACTTC. The J gene is TRBJ2-7, the V gene TRBV10-3; D might be TRBD1 (6 bases). V lost 2 bases, J lost 0 bases, and 8 bases lay in between. CDR1 is ENHRY and CDR2 is SYGVKD in the germline V gene. The CDR3 covers 14 residues.

The rearrangement links TRBV5-4 to TRBJ2-1, with D maybe TRBD2 (5 bases). Germline CDR1 SGHNT, CDR2 YYREEE (reference sequence). This CDR3 contains 13 residues. Trimming left V 0 bases short and J 10 bases short, with 11 bases between. Here the CDR3 reads CASSLGLREEQFF. The CDR3 DNA reads as TGTGCCAGCAGCTTGGGTCTGAGGGAGGAGCAGTTCTTC. Based on the CDR3 plus reference TRBV5-4 and TRBJ2-1, the full variable domain is ETGVTQSPTHLIKTRGQQVTLRCSSQSGHNTVSWYQQALGQGPQFIFQYYREEENGRGNFPPRFSGLQFPNYSSELNVNALELDDSALYLCASSLGLREEQFFGPGTRLTVL.

Sample share makes this clone medium-sized. The chain joins TRBV14 to TRBJ1-2; possibly TRBD1 for D (6 bases). Trimming shortened V by 3 bases and J by 0 bases, and 11 bases separated the two germline ends. Per the germline V gene, CDR1 is SGHDN and CDR2 is FVKESK. This CDR3 spans 15 amino acids. The CDR3, as DNA: TGTGCCAGCAGCCAGGTGACAGGAGCTAACTATGGCTACACCTTC. Protein: CASSQVTGANYGYTF.

The chain links TRBV19 to TRBJ1-5; D call uncertain. The CDR3 runs to 12 residues. Trimming left V 5 bases short and J 6 bases short, with 8 bases between. Germline V gives CDR1 LNHDA, CDR2 SQIVND (reference sequence). The CDR3 sequence: CASSVAGQPQHF. The CDR3 nucleotides read TGTGCCAGTAGTGTGGCCGGTCAGCCCCAGCATTTT.

This chain links TRBV5-1 with TRBJ2-7; D possibly corresponds to TRBD2 (6 bases). Per germline, CDR1 SGHRS and CDR2 YFSETQ. This CDR3 comprises 14 residues. V was clipped by 1 base and J by 5 bases, with 13 bases between them. In DNA form, the CDR3 reads TGCGCCAGCAGCTTGTCCGGGACTTCCAACGAGCAGTACTTC. It is translated as CASSLSGTSNEQYF.

The V and J genes are TRBV29-1 and TRBJ2-2; D may be TRBD1 or TRBD2 (5 bases each). V was cut by 7 bases and J by 4 bases, with 10 bases left in between. Germline CDR1 is SQVTM and CDR2 is ANQGSEA. There are 12 residues in the CDR3. The CDR3 coding sequence is TGCAGCGGGGCAGGGAGCACCGGGGAGCTGTTTTTT. This codes for CSGAGSTGELFF.

In this sample, this clone turned up once. This chain joins TRBV4-2 and TRBJ2-2; possible D gene TRBD1, 5 bases. The CDR3 spans 17 residues. Trimming removed 1 base from V and 4 bases from J, with 16 bases in between. The germline CDR1 and CDR2 sequences are LGHNA and YNFKEQ. The CDR3: CASSQVVGQGSTGELFF. The CDR3 nucleotides are TGTGCCAGCAGCCAAGTGGTGGGCCAGGGAAGCACCGGGGAGCTGTTTTTT.

CDR3 nucleotides: TGCGCCAGCCACAGGGGGATCGACGAGCAGTACTTC. This sequence encodes CASHRGIDEQYF. The chain combines TRBV5-1 with TRBJ2-7; the match to TRBD1 covers 8 bases. The CDR3 totals 12 residues. The V and J ends lost 7 bases and 5 bases, in that order; junction bases with no gene match: 5. Germline V CDR1 and CDR2: SGHRS, YFSETQ.

The chain recombines TRBV5-1 with TRBJ1-1; TRBD1 matches at 11 bases. This CDR3 has 17 amino acids. V trimming: 2 bases; J trimming: 1 base; junction bases outside the gene matches: 7. Germline V gene sequence: CDR1 SGHRS, CDR2 YFSETQ. The CDR3, as DNA: TGCGCCAGCAGCTTCCAAACCGGGACAGGGGGGAACACTGAAGCTTTCTTT. It translates to CASSFQTGTGGNTEAFF.

The V gene is TRBV29-1, the J gene TRBJ1-6; D gene ambiguous. There are 12 residues in the CDR3. V lost 0 bases and J lost 8, with 5 bases in between. Germline CDR1 SQVTM, CDR2 ANQGSEA. The CDR3 region is CSVEDGDSPLHF. The DNA of the CDR3 is TGCAGCGTTGAAGATGGGGATTCACCCCTCCACTTT.

This clone occurred once. The rearrangement uses TRBV6-8 and TRBJ1-4; maybe TRBD1 (6 bases). Germline V gene sequence: CDR1 MNHGY, CDR2 SAAAGT. Trimming stripped 6 bases from V and 1 base from J, with 12 bases between. The CDR3 extends over 15 amino acids. The CDR3 nucleotides read TGTGCCAGCAGACACCGGGGGCTAACTAATGAAAAACTGTTTTTT. This translates into CASRHRGLTNEKLFF.

The table lists this clone with a few counts. The rearrangement links TRBV23-1 to TRBJ1-2, with D tentatively TRBD1 (5 bases). TRBV23-1 is noted as an ORF with a role that remains uncertain. The CDR3 is 16 residues long. Trimming removed 2 bases from V and 0 bases from J, with 13 bases in between. CDR3 sequence reads: CASSQPGGGSNYGYTF. CDR3 DNA: TGCGCCAGCAGTCAACCCGGCGGGGGATCTAACTATGGCTACACCTTC.

V and J are TRBV19 and TRBJ2-1, with 8 bases fitting TRBD1. CDR3 size: 18 residues. Germline V gives CDR1 LNHDA, CDR2 SQIVND (reference sequence). Trimming at V came to 3 bases and at J to 0 bases, leaving 10 bases not matched to a gene. CDR3 in DNA: TGTGCCAGTAGTATCCCACCCTGGGACAGGTTCTCCTACAATGAGCAGTTCTTC. Translated, it gives CASSIPPWDRFSYNEQFF.

The rearrangement links TRBV5-1 to TRBJ1-2; 7 bases fit TRBD1. The germline V gene has CDR1 SGHRS and CDR2 YFSETQ. With V trimmed by 3 bases and J by 1 base, 6 bases remained unmatched. This CDR3 comprises 15 residues. This chain's CDR3 is CASSSTGRDNYGYTF. The CDR3 DNA is TGCGCCAGCAGCTCGACAGGGCGCGATAACTATGGCTACACCTTC.

The V call is TRBV5-6, the J call TRBJ2-7; D possibly corresponds to TRBD1 (6 bases). V lost 4 bases and J 2 bases, leaving 13 bases between the germline ends. The CDR3 contains 14 residues. Per germline, CDR1 SGHDT and CDR2 YYEEEE. Here the CDR3 reads CASSPPSGAYEQYF. DNA for the CDR3: TGTGCCAGCAGCCCGCCGTCAGGGGCCTACGAGCAGTACTTC.

This clone was picked up a small number of times. The chain has TRBV4-3 and TRBJ2-1; D possibly corresponds to TRBD1 (5 bases). Trimming removed 2 bases from V and 4 bases from J, with 12 bases in between. Germline V lookup: CDR1 LGHNA, CDR2 YSLEER. The CDR3 spans 15 residues. The chain's CDR3 is CASSQSWRQYNEQFF. The CDR3 DNA reads as TGCGCCAGCAGCCAATCTTGGAGACAGTACAATGAGCAGTTCTTC.

This chain uses TRBV4-1 with TRBJ1-2, with D perhaps matching TRBD1 (6 bases). Trimming took 8 bases from V and 5 from J, leaving 21 bases between them. Germline V gene data show CDR1 as MGHRA and CDR2 as YSYEKL. The CDR3 length is 15 residues. In DNA form, the CDR3 reads TGCGCCAGCTCCCGGGCCGCCTCAGGGGTTTATGGCTACACCTTC. This sequence encodes CASSRAASGVYGYTF.

The J gene is TRBJ1-1, the V gene TRBV4-3; D is unclear. The CDR3 is 14 residues long. Germline V gives CDR1 LGHNA, CDR2 YSLEER. Trimming pared 1 base from V and 0 bases from J, leaving 6 bases between. The CDR3 nucleotides are TGCGCCAGCAGCCAAGCTTTTATGAACACTGAAGCTTTCTTT. This sequence encodes CASSQAFMNTEAFF.

This clone was detected a few times. V gene TRBV28 combines with J gene TRBJ2-7; 12 nucleotides agree with TRBD2. The CDR3 has 15 amino acids. The germline V gene has CDR1 MDHEN and CDR2 SYDVKM. J was trimmed by 6 bases and V by 5 bases; bases with no gene match: 8. CDR3 sequence (DNA): TGTGCCAGCAGTCCTCTAGCGGGGGGGCCCTTCGAGCAGTACTTC. Its protein product is CASSPLAGGPFEQYF.

The chain employs TRBV18 and TRBJ1-1, with a weak D call TRBD1 (5 bases). This CDR3 region has 14 residues. Trimming took off 3 bases at V and 0 bases at J, with 8 bases between the two ends. Germline loops: CDR1 KGHSH, CDR2 LQKENI. CDR3 protein: CASSPSGVNTEAFF. In DNA form, the CDR3 reads TGTGCCAGCTCACCCTCGGGGGTGAACACTGAAGCTTTCTTT.

The chain has TRBV5-8 and TRBJ2-3, with 11 nucleotides matching TRBD2. V dropped 7 bases and J dropped 2; count of bases not matched to a gene: 6. This CDR3 comprises 15 residues. Looked up from germline, CDR1 is SGHTS and CDR2 is YDEGEE. DNA of the CDR3: TGTGCCAGCCGTACTAGCGGGGGACCCACAGATACGCAGTATTTT. This sequence encodes CASRTSGGPTDTQYF.

This clone was counted only a few times. V and J are TRBV5-6 and TRBJ1-6; 8 bases align to TRBD1. V was clipped by 5 bases and J by 9 bases; unmatched bases: 10. Looked up from germline, CDR1 is SGHDT and CDR2 is YYEEEE. This CDR3 spans 15 amino acids. In nucleotides, the CDR3 is TGTGCCAGCAGGGGAACAGGGGGACTAACTTCACCCCTCCACTTT. Its protein is CASRGTGGLTSPLHF.

The chain has TRBV4-1 and TRBJ1-1; no definite D call. The germline CDR1 and CDR2 sequences are MGHRA and YSYEKL. This CDR3 is built from 14 residues. V was trimmed by 2 bases and J by 4 bases, leaving 11 bases between them. The CDR3 sequence: CASSQRWRLTEAFF. In DNA, the CDR3 is TGCGCCAGCAGCCAACGGTGGCGACTCACTGAAGCTTTCTTT.

V and J are TRBV7-2 and TRBJ1-1, with D maybe TRBD1 (5 bases). Germline-derived CDR1 and CDR2 are SGHTA and FQGNSA. This CDR3 region has 13 residues. V was cut by 1 base and J by 11 bases, with 14 bases left in between. The CDR3 here is CASSLGGAGSAFF. The CDR3 bases are TGTGCCAGCAGCTTAGGAGGGGCCGGGAGCGCTTTCTTT.

This clone is a singleton in its sample. The chain has TRBV27 and TRBJ2-2; TRBD1 matches 7 bases. Per the germline V gene, CDR1 is MNHEY and CDR2 is SMNVEV (reference sequence). This CDR3 region has 17 residues. V shed 6 bases and J 6 bases; nucleotides not matched to a gene: 16. The CDR3 nucleotides read TGTGCCAGCAGGGGGGACAGTTCTAAGTGGGTCCCCGGGGAGCTGTTTTTT. Translated: CASRGDSSKWVPGELFF.

The chain is built from TRBV7-9 and TRBJ2-1, with D unclear. V dropped 5 bases and J dropped 5 bases, with 7 bases sitting between them. This CDR3 region has 12 residues. Germline V gene data show CDR1 as SEHNR and CDR2 as FQNEAQ (reference sequence). CDR3 sequence reads: CASSRAHNEQFF. The CDR3, as DNA: TGTGCCAGCAGCCGAGCCCACAATGAGCAGTTCTTC.

This clone showed up just a few times. The chain couples TRBV6-1 to TRBJ1-1; D is undetermined. The V end was cut by 7 bases, the J end by 2 bases, with 11 bases between. CDR3 size: 13 residues. CDR1 is MNHNS and CDR2 is SASEGT in the germline V gene. The DNA of the CDR3 is TGTGCCAGCAATATTTACAGAAACACTGAAGCTTTCTTT. Its translation is CASNIYRNTEAFF.

This clone was seen once. One end of the junction fails to match germline, which may point to a read error. The V call is TRBV7-7, the J call TRBJ1-1; D gene uncertain. Germline V gene lookup returns CDR1 SSHAT and CDR2 FNYEAQ (reference sequence). CDR3 length: 13 amino acids. CDR3 loop: CASSLDPNTEAFF. The CDR3 nucleotides read TGTGCTAGCAGCTTAGACCCCAACACTGAAGCTTTCTTT.

V gene TRBV4-3 combines with J gene TRBJ1-2; 8 positions agree with TRBD1. CDR3 size: 16 residues. The J segment lost 0 bases and the V segment lost 1 base, leaving 4 bases of the junction unmatched. From germline, CDR1 is LGHNA and CDR2 YSLEER. The CDR3 bases are TGCGCCAGCAGCCAAGTTACAGGGGGACCTAACTATGGCTACACCTTC. It specifies CASSQVTGGPNYGYTF.

Comments on this clone: One end of the junction varies from germline; a read error may be responsible. This chain joins TRBV30 and TRBJ1-6; D is ambiguous. CDR3 length equals 10 residues. Germline assignment: CDR1 GTSNPN and CDR2 SVGIG (reference sequence). The CDR3: CVKRNSPLHF. The CDR3 DNA follows: TGCGTCAAACGGAATTCACCCCTCCACTTT.